This T cell receptor beta chain comes out of a study of blood T cell repertoires in COVID-19. The CDR3 has 21 residues. The V gene end was trimmed by 4 bases and the J gene end by 0 bases; junction bases not matched to a gene: 19. The V gene's germline CDR1 is MNHEY and CDR2 SMNVEV (reference sequence). The method was immunoSEQ multiplex PCR; TCRdb's version includes in-frame clones alone and lacks a portion of them. The top ten clones hold 15% to 20% of a sample with roughly 200,000 clones, around nine tenths of them seen once. This chain connects TRBV27 to TRBJ1-1; 11 bases map to TRBD1. Sequencing input: peripheral blood. The source is a middle-aged man with COVID-19, enrolled during active disease. This chain's CDR3 is CASSSLEDRGRWCHMNTEAFF. The CDR3 bases are TGTGCCAGCAGTTCTTTGGAGGACAGGGGGCGCTGGTGCCACATGAACACTGAAGCTTTCTTT.